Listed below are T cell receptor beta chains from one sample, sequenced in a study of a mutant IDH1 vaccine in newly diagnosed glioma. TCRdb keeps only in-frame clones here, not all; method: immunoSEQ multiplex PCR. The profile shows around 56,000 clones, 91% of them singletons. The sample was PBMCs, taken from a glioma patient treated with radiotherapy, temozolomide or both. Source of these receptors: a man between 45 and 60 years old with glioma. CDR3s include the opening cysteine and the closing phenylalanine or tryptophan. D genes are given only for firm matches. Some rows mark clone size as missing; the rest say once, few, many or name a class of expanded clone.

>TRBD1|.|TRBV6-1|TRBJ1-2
CASTDPSGTGGGYTF
TGTGCCAGCACCGACCCTTCCGGGACAGGGGGAGGCTACACCTTC
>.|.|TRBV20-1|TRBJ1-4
CSATNEKLFF
TGCAGTGCTACGAATGAAAAACTGTTTTTT
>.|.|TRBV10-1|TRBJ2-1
CASSERTPRETNYNEQFF
TGCGCCAGCAGTGAGCGGACTCCCAGGGAAACGAACTACAATGAGCAGTTCTTC
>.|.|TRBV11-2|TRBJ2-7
CASSLALQVLEYEQYF
TGTGCCAGCAGCTTAGCCCTGCAGGTCCTAGAATACGAGCAGTACTTC
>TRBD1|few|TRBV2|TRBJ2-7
CASRIPGQGNEQYF
TGTGCCAGCCGAATCCCGGGACAGGGCAACGAGCAGTACTTC
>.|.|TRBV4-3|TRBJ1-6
CASSRGESSPLHF
TGCGCCAGCAGCCGGGGGGAAAGTTCACCCCTCCACTTT
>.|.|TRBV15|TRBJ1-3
CATRPGSGNTIYF
TGTGCCACCAGGCCGGGTTCTGGAAACACCATATATTTT
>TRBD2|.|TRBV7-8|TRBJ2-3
CASSSGGYGTDTQYF
TGTGCCAGCAGCTCCGGGGGGTATGGCACAGATACGCAGTATTTT
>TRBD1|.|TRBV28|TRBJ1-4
CASSSIGQDEKLFF
TGTGCCAGCAGTTCAATAGGACAGGATGAAAAACTGTTTTTT
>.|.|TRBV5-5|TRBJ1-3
CASSSGGARNTIYF
TGTGCCAGCAGCTCTGGGGGCGCCAGGAACACCATATATTTT
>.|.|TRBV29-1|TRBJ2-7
CSVEEGAAYEQYF
TGCAGCGTTGAGGAGGGGGCTGCGTACGAGCAGTACTTC
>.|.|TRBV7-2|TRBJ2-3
CASSLAVGRSTDTQYF
TGTGCCAGCAGCTTAGCTGTTGGTCGGAGCACAGATACGCAGTATTTT
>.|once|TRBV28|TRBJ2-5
CASSLGTYNQETQYF
TGTGCCAGCAGTTTAGGGACCTACAATCAAGAGACCCAGTACTTC
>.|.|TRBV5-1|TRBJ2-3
CASSGGGAGDTQYF
TGCGCCAGCAGCGGAGGGGGGGCCGGAGATACGCAGTATTTT
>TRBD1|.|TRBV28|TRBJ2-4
CASSFTRTGLDKNIQYF
TGTGCCAGCAGTTTCACCAGGACAGGGTTGGACAAAAACATTCAGTACTTC
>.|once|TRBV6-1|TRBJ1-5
CASSEGQGQGQPQHF
TGTGCCAGCAGTGAAGGGCAGGGGCAGGGTCAGCCCCAGCATTTT
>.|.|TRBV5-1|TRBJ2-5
CASSLEGPKETQYF
TGCGCCAGCAGCTTGGAAGGTCCCAAAGAGACCCAGTACTTC
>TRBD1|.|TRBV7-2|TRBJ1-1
CASSPGTGYNTEAFF
TGTGCCAGCAGCCCGGGGACAGGGTACAACACTGAAGCTTTCTTT
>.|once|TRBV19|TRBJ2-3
CASSIIEGRITDTQYF
TGTGCCAGTAGTATTATTGAGGGGCGCATCACAGATACGCAGTATTTT
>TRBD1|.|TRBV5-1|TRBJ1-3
CASSLGQAGNTIYF
TGCGCCAGCAGCCTAGGACAGGCTGGAAACACCATATATTTT
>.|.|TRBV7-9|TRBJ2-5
CASSLDRGIQETQYF
TGTGCCAGCAGCTTAGACCGGGGGATCCAAGAGACCCAGTACTTC
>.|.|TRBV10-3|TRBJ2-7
CAISESPPVGSYEQYF
TGTGCCATCAGTGAGTCCCCCCCCGTCGGTTCCTACGAGCAGTACTTC
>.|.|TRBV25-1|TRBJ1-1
CASSESTWAAEAFF
TGTGCCAGCAGTGAATCAACGTGGGCGGCTGAAGCTTTCTTT
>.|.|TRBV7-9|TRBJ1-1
CASSLYGGGMDTEAFF
TGTGCCAGCAGCTTATATGGGGGGGGTATGGACACTGAAGCTTTCTTT
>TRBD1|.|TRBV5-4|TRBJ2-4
CASSLGTGGHIQYF
TGTGCCAGCAGCTTGGGGACAGGGGGCCACATTCAGTACTTC
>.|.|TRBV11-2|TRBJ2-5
CASSLDLRGLRGAETQYF
TGTGCCAGCAGCTTAGATCTTCGGGGCCTCCGTGGGGCAGAGACCCAGTACTTC
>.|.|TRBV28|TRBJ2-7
CASTSPGGVSYEQYF
TGTGCCAGCACCAGTCCCGGCGGGGTATCCTACGAGCAGTACTTC
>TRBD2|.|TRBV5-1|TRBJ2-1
CASSPGTSGRGEQFF
TGCGCCAGCAGCCCCGGGACTAGCGGGAGGGGTGAGCAGTTCTTC
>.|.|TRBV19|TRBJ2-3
CASSIVGGVDTQYF
TGTGCCAGTAGTATTGTGGGGGGCGTAGATACGCAGTATTTT
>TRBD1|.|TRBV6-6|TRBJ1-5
CASRPQGAGNQPQHF
TGTGCCAGCAGACCCCAGGGGGCTGGGAATCAGCCCCAGCATTTT
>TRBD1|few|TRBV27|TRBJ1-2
CASSLSLGQGADYGYTF
TGTGCCAGCAGTTTATCGTTGGGACAGGGGGCGGACTATGGCTACACCTTC
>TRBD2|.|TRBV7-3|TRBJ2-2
CASSLHPSGVTGELFF
TGTGCCAGCAGCTTGCATCCTAGCGGGGTAACCGGGGAGCTGTTTTTT
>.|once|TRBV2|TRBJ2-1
CASSEATYNEQFF
TGTGCCAGCAGTGAGGCTACCTACAATGAGCAGTTCTTC
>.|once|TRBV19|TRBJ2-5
CASSIQETQYF
TGTGCCAGTAGTATCCAAGAGACCCAGTACTTC
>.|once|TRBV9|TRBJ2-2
CASSVEYGVRNTGELFF
TGTGCCAGCAGCGTAGAGTACGGGGTTAGGAACACCGGGGAGCTGTTTTTT
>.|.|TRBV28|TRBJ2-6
CATLSTGTGANVLTF
TGTGCCACCCTATCAACAGGGACTGGGGCCAACGTCCTGACTTTC
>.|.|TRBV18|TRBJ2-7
CASSPSGLTYEQYF
TGTGCCAGCTCACCTTCCGGCCTAACCTACGAGCAGTACTTC
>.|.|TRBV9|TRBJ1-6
CASRDGGNSPLHF
TGTGCCAGCAGAGACGGGGGGAATTCACCCCTCCACTTT
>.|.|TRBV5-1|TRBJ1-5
CASSLETGNQPQHF
TGCGCCAGCAGCTTGGAAACGGGGAATCAGCCCCAGCATTTT
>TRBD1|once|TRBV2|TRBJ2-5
CASSDRPGQGLRRETQYF
TGTGCCAGCAGTGACCGTCCGGGACAGGGGCTTCGGAGGGAGACCCAGTACTTC
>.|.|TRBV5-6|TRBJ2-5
CASSRPGAQETQYF
TGTGCCAGCAGCCGACCCGGGGCCCAAGAGACCCAGTACTTC
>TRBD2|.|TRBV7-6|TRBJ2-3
CASTTSENTDTQYF
TGTGCCAGCACCACTAGCGAGAACACAGATACGCAGTATTTT
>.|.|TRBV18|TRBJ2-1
CASSPSRSIAEQFF
TGTGCCAGCTCACCAAGTCGGAGTATCGCTGAGCAGTTCTTC
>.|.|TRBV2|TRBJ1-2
CASRGRAGDSYGYGYTF
TGTGCCAGCAGGGGGAGGGCAGGAGACTCCTATGGCTATGGCTACACCTTC
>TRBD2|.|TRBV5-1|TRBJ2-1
CASRPAGGSDEQFF
TGCGCCAGCAGGCCAGCGGGGGGGTCCGATGAGCAGTTCTTC
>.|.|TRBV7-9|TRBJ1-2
CASSTEVAGLLF
TGTGCCAGCAGTACCGAAGTCGCGGGGCTTTTGTTC
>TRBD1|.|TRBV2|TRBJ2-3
CASRGRHRGLTDTQYF
TGTGCCAGCAGAGGCCGCCACAGGGGCCTCACAGATACGCAGTATTTT
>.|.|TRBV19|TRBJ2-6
CASSIRQGTSSGANVLTF
TGTGCCAGTAGTATACGTCAGGGAACGTCTTCTGGGGCCAACGTCCTGACTTTC
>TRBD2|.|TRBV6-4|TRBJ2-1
CASSDSAGGHNEQFF
TGTGCCAGCAGTGACTCAGCGGGAGGGCACAATGAGCAGTTCTTC
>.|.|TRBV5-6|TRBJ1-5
CASSLGTGYPQPQHF
TGTGCCAGCAGCTTGGGTACAGGGTATCCTCAGCCCCAGCATTTT
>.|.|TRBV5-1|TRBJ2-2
CASSPGRIGELFF
TGCGCCAGCAGCCCCGGACGTATCGGGGAGCTGTTTTTT
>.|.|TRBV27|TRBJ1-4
CATSREKLFF
TGTGCCACCTCAAGAGAAAAACTGTTTTTT